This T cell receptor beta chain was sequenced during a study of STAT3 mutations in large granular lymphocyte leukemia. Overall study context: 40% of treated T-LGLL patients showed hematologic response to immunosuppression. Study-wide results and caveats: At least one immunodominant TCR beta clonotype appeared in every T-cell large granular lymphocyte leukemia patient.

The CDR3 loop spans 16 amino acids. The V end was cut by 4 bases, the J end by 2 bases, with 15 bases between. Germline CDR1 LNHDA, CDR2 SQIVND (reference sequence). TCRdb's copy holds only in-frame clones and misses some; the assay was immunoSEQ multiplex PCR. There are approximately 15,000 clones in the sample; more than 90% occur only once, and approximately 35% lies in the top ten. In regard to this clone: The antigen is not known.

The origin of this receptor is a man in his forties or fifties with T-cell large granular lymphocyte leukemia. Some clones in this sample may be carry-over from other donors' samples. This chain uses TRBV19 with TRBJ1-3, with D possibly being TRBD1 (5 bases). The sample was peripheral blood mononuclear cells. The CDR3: CASSKGRGETGNTIYF. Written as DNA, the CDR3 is TGTGCCAGTAGTAAGGGAAGAGGGGAGACTGGAAACACCATATATTTT.